These 19 T cell receptor beta chains originate from one sample sequenced in a study of blood T cells in healthy people across ages. Sample-barcoded 5' priming and a J-beta primer mix drove a second PCR of about 6 to 11 cycles. TCRdb re-analysed the 5' RACE reads in MiXCR, keeping a single row per CDR3 protein. Of about 1.6 million distinct CDR3 sequences listed, about 31% are singletons. The source material was blood. The receptors here all came from a woman in her 30s in good health.

This clonotype has a single count. The chain links TRBV4-1 to TRBJ1-1; unclear D gene. This CDR3 is 14 amino acids long. Trimming left V 3 bases short and J 4 bases short, with 12 bases between. From germline, CDR1 is MGHRA and CDR2 YSYEKL. The CDR3 DNA reads TGCGCCAGCAGCCATGGCGGGAGTGGCACTGAAGCTTTCTTT. Protein sequence: CASSHGGSGTEAFF.

This clonotype was seen at least ten times. The chain combines TRBV10-1 with TRBJ2-7; D gene ambiguous. Trimming shortened V by 2 bases and J by 2 bases, and 7 bases separated the two germline ends. Germline assignment: CDR1 WNHNN and CDR2 SYGVQD (reference sequence). The CDR3 is 13 residues long. CDR3 bases: TGCGCCAGCAGTGAGGGCAGAACCTACGAGCAGTACTTC. Its translation: CASSEGRTYEQYF.

This chain connects TRBV20-1 to TRBJ2-1; D ambiguous. Germline CDR1 DFQATT, CDR2 SNEGSKA (reference sequence). The CDR3 has 11 amino acids. Trimming cost V 5 bases and J 7 bases, with 9 bases left between them. This chain's CDR3 is CSALKQNEQFF. The CDR3 nucleotides read TGCAGTGCTCTGAAACAGAATGAGCAGTTCTTC.

This clonotype was recorded a few times. The gene calls are TRBV20-1 and TRBJ2-7, with a possible D match to TRBD2 (5 bases). The length of the CDR3 is 11 residues. Germline-derived CDR1 and CDR2 are DFQATT and SNEGSKA (reference sequence). V was cut by 6 bases and J by 6 bases, with 12 bases left in between. Here the CDR3 DNA reads TGCAGTGCCAGACTATCGGGCGAGCAGTACTTC. Its protein product is CSARLSGEQYF.

Only a few counts were recorded for this clonotype. The chain links TRBV7-2 to TRBJ1-2, with TRBD1 identical over 9 bases. The CDR3 sequence is 14 residues long. Per the germline V gene, CDR1 is SGHTA and CDR2 is FQGNSA. V was clipped by 6 bases and J by 2 bases; unmatched bases: 4. For the CDR3, the DNA is TGTGCCAGCAGATCCGGACAGGGGAACTATGGCTACACCTTC. Translated, it gives CASRSGQGNYGYTF.

This clonotype was seen more than once but under ten times. The chain uses TRBV2 and TRBJ2-7; TRBD1 matches at 8 bases. Judging by the DNA end, TRBJ2-5 fits better; the J call may be wrong. Per germline, CDR1 SNHLY and CDR2 FYNNEI. The CDR3 is made up of 15 amino acids. CDR3 region: CASSPDQGARETQYF. CDR3 nucleotide sequence: TGTGCCAGCAGCCCCGACCAGGGGGCGCGGGAGACCCAGTACTTC.

The chain combines TRBV18 with TRBJ2-1; D unresolved. This CDR3 has 13 residues. Trimming left V 3 bases short and J 3 bases short, with 6 bases between. In germline, CDR1 is KGHSH, CDR2 LQKENI. The CDR3 DNA reads as TGTGCCAGCTCACCGGAAAACTACAATGAGCAGTTCTTC. Its protein is CASSPENYNEQFF.

This chain joins TRBV15 and TRBJ2-1; 11 bases agree with TRBD2. CDR3 length: 17 amino acids. Germline CDR1 is LNHNV and CDR2 is YYDKDF (reference sequence). Unmatched junction bases numbered 13, after V lost 0 bases and J lost 12 bases. In nucleotides, the CDR3 is TGTGCCACCAGCAGAGATCGCCCGGGGGGTCTAGCGGGAGGGCAGTTCTTC. This sequence encodes CATSRDRPGGLAGGQFF.

The chain joins TRBV27 to TRBJ2-2, with 9 bases aligning to TRBD1. The junction had 8 bases not matched to a gene; V was cut back by 6 bases and J by 6 bases. The CDR3 totals 15 residues. The V gene's germline CDR1 is MNHEY and CDR2 SMNVEV (reference sequence). CDR3 in amino acids: CASSSDRGVAGELFF. CDR3 nucleotide sequence: TGTGCCAGCAGCTCGGACAGGGGTGTGGCCGGGGAGCTGTTTTTT.

This clonotype is a singleton in its sample. The rearrangement joins TRBV25-1 to TRBJ1-1, with D perhaps matching TRBD1 (6 bases). V shed 1 base and J shed 1 base, with 13 bases lying between them. Germline values: CDR1 MGHDK, CDR2 SYGVNS. This CDR3 comprises 16 residues. CDR3 sequence (DNA): TGTGCCAGCAGTGAATGGGGTGAGGGACAGAACACTGAAGCTTTCTTT. Protein sequence: CASSEWGEGQNTEAFF.

This clonotype was found many times. This chain joins TRBV12-3 or TRBV12-4 and TRBJ2-5, with D perhaps matching TRBD2 (6 bases). The CDR3 spans 12 residues. Trimming stripped 6 bases from V and 4 bases from J, with 9 bases between. CDR3 sequence (DNA): TGTGCCAGCAGGGGAGGCGGAGAGACCCAGTACTTC. Its protein is CASRGGGETQYF.

This clonotype was recorded a few times. One end of the junction fails to match germline, which may point to a read error. The CDR3 is CSVDRPNTGTQYF. The CDR3 region has the DNA TGCAGCGTGGACAGGCCAAACACAGGTACGCAGTATTTT. The rearrangement uses TRBV29-1 and TRBJ2-3, with 7 bases identical to TRBD1. This CDR3 is 13 amino acids long. The germline gives CDR1 SQVTM, CDR2 ANQGSEA.

V gene TRBV4-3 combines with J gene TRBJ2-7, with 8 bases aligning to TRBD2. Germline CDR1 and CDR2: LGHNA and YSLEER. After removal of 0 bases from V and 6 bases from J, the junction contained 7 bases not matched to a gene. The length of the CDR3 is 15 residues. This CDR3 is CASSQDYRGGLEQYF. The CDR3 DNA sequence: TGCGCCAGCAGCCAAGATTACCGGGGGGGGCTCGAGCAGTACTTC.

The genes are TRBV29-1 and TRBJ1-2; no clear D gene. Germline V CDR1 and CDR2: SQVTM, ANQGSEA. The V end was cut by 7 bases, the J end by 6 bases, with 18 bases between. CDR3 length equals 13 residues. CDR3 in amino acids: CSAGIPGIDGYTF. The CDR3 DNA follows: TGCAGCGCGGGGATCCCGGGGATCGATGGCTACACCTTC.

This clonotype was recorded a few times. V is TRBV6-5 and J is TRBJ1-2; TRBD1 matches at 7 bases. CDR1 and CDR2 (germline): MNHEY, SVGAGI. Trimming removed 0 bases from V and 8 bases from J; junction bases left unmatched: 9. This CDR3 spans 15 amino acids. In DNA, the CDR3 is TGTGCCAGCAGTTACTCGGGGACAGACTTTTGGGGCTACACCTTC. Protein: CASSYSGTDFWGYTF.

This clonotype has just a few counts. The rearrangement links TRBV3-1 to TRBJ2-3; 9 nucleotides align to TRBD1. The CDR3 runs to 16 residues. CDR1 is LGHDT and CDR2 is YNNKEL in the germline V gene (reference sequence). Trimming removed 1 base from V and 7 bases from J; junction bases left unmatched: 9. CDR3 in amino acids: CASSQASGTGRHTQYF. In DNA, the CDR3 is TGTGCCAGCAGCCAAGCGTCCGGGACAGGGAGGCATACGCAGTATTTT.

The rearrangement links TRBV20-1 to TRBJ2-2; D unresolved. V was clipped by 1 base and J by 1 base, with 10 bases between them. This CDR3 has 15 residues. Germline V gene lookup returns CDR1 DFQATT and CDR2 SNEGSKA (reference sequence). In nucleotides, the CDR3 is TGCAGTGCTAGAGGGCAGATACAGAACACCGGGGAGCTGTTTTTT. This codes for CSARGQIQNTGELFF.

This clonotype was found a few times. The chain uses TRBV29-1 and TRBJ1-1, with D perhaps matching TRBD1 (5 bases). The CDR3 contains 16 residues. Germline V CDR1 and CDR2: SQVTM, ANQGSEA. V lost 2 bases, J lost 7 bases, and 23 bases lay in between. The CDR3 loop reads CSVEPMGGGRSDEAFF. In DNA, the CDR3 is TGCAGCGTTGAACCCATGGGGGGAGGGCGTAGTGATGAAGCTTTCTTT.

This clonotype turned up a few times. The rearrangement joins TRBV3-1 to TRBJ2-5, with D unresolved. The germline gives CDR1 LGHDT, CDR2 YNNKEL (reference sequence). The CDR3 contains 13 residues. V gave up 4 bases and J gave up 2 bases, with 8 bases separating them. CDR3 amino acids: CASSLYGQETQYF. DNA for the CDR3: TGTGCCAGCAGCCTCTATGGTCAAGAGACCCAGTACTTC.